The clone carrying this T cell receptor beta chain has a handful of counts. Its antigen is still unknown. These data come from a study of response to subunit inactivated influenza vaccine. MiXCR was run by TCRdb on the RT-PCR reads, yielding one entry per CDR3 protein. The sample carries about 700,000 distinct CDR3 sequences, 15% to 19% recorded once. Study-level results: Authors suggested that a seasonal influenza vaccination recruits few new T cells each time.

The sample in question was PBMCs from blood, obtained 11 to 12 days after vaccination. This TCR was sampled from a man aged 50-59 years who received an inactivated influenza vaccine.

The CDR3 loop is CSARDEDPWNTIYF. In DNA, the CDR3 is TGCAGTGCTAGAGATGAGGATCCTTGGAACACCATATATTTT. This chain joins TRBV20-1 and TRBJ1-3; D unclear. Trimming took 0 bases from V and 7 from J, leaving 13 bases between them. The CDR3 has 14 amino acids. The germline V gene encodes CDR1 DFQATT and CDR2 SNEGSKA (reference sequence).